The rows below give T cell receptor beta chains drawn from one sample of a study of blood T cells in healthy people across ages. TCRdb reprocessed the 5' RACE reads via MiXCR and lists one record per CDR3 protein. In the table there are some 1.5 million distinct CDR3 sequences, about 28% of which are singletons. Sequencing was carried out using blood. These receptors were obtained from a woman younger than 45 in good health. CDR3s leave out the opening cysteine and the closing phenylalanine or tryptophan. A D gene is named only where the DNA matches it firmly.

d_call: -
j_call: TRBJ1-5
v_call: TRBV10-3
cdr3_length: 12
cdr3_aa: AISEGNQGQPQH

d_call: -
j_call: TRBJ2-7
v_call: TRBV7-3
cdr3_length: 11
cdr3_aa: TSSLTGGYEQY

d_call: TRBD1
j_call: TRBJ2-1
v_call: TRBV27
cdr3_length: 17
cdr3_aa: ASREKARTGLYSYNEQF

d_call: -
j_call: TRBJ2-1
v_call: TRBV29-1
cdr3_length: 9
cdr3_aa: SVESGNEQF

d_call: -
j_call: -
v_call: TRBV7-2
cdr3_length: 13
cdr3_aa: ASSAGTRDTYEQY

d_call: -
j_call: TRBJ1-1
v_call: TRBV20-1
cdr3_length: 12
cdr3_aa: SAREPGFVAEAF

d_call: -
j_call: TRBJ1-2
v_call: TRBV20-1
cdr3_length: 11
cdr3_aa: SASSLQLYGYT

d_call: TRBD1
j_call: TRBJ2-3
v_call: TRBV5-1
cdr3_length: 14
cdr3_aa: ASSVGTGGETDTQY

d_call: -
j_call: TRBJ1-5
v_call: TRBV7-9
cdr3_length: 11
cdr3_aa: ASSFQAREPQH

d_call: -
j_call: TRBJ2-5
v_call: TRBV5-1
cdr3_length: 12
cdr3_aa: ASSFSAWEETQY

d_call: -
j_call: TRBJ1-6
v_call: TRBV7-2
cdr3_length: 13
cdr3_aa: ASSLGSGWDSPLH

d_call: TRBD2
j_call: TRBJ2-1
v_call: TRBV12-3/TRBV12-4
cdr3_length: 11
cdr3_aa: ASSFRLAQEQF

d_call: -
j_call: TRBJ2-7
v_call: TRBV4-1
cdr3_length: 13
cdr3_aa: ASSLKQGLSYEQY

d_call: -
j_call: TRBJ1-2
v_call: TRBV20-1
cdr3_length: 11
cdr3_aa: SAPEYGSGGYT

d_call: TRBD2
j_call: TRBJ2-3
v_call: TRBV6-6
cdr3_length: 12
cdr3_aa: ASISGGATDTQY

d_call: -
j_call: TRBJ2-1
v_call: TRBV5-1
cdr3_length: 15
cdr3_aa: ASSLRPKRAGYNEQF

d_call: -
j_call: TRBJ1-2
v_call: TRBV9
cdr3_length: 13
cdr3_aa: ASSVYHSKNYGYT

d_call: -
j_call: TRBJ2-1
v_call: TRBV24-1
cdr3_length: 10
cdr3_aa: ATSAEDNEQF

d_call: TRBD2
j_call: TRBJ2-1
v_call: TRBV2
cdr3_length: 11
cdr3_aa: ASSAGGPYEQF

d_call: -
j_call: TRBJ2-5
v_call: TRBV12-3/TRBV12-4
cdr3_length: 13
cdr3_aa: ASSRRTGRGETQY

d_call: TRBD1
j_call: TRBJ1-6
v_call: TRBV7-2
cdr3_length: 11
cdr3_aa: ASSQGQVSPLH

d_call: -
j_call: TRBJ2-5
v_call: TRBV20-1
cdr3_length: 11
cdr3_aa: SAEGLSEETQY

d_call: -
j_call: TRBJ2-3
v_call: TRBV7-2
cdr3_length: 13
cdr3_aa: ASSSLPRRADTQY

d_call: -
j_call: TRBJ2-3
v_call: TRBV12-3/TRBV12-4
cdr3_length: 14
cdr3_aa: ASSLRGGVLTDTQY

d_call: -
j_call: TRBJ2-5
v_call: TRBV27
cdr3_length: 14
cdr3_aa: ASTSGGGKGLETQY

d_call: TRBD2
j_call: TRBJ2-1
v_call: TRBV12-3/TRBV12-4
cdr3_length: 13
cdr3_aa: ASSLRVAGGDEQF